The present T cell receptor (beta chain) was sequenced within a study of spatial heterogeneity in lung cancer. Background on the study: The mean occurrence of each unique TCR and UMI combination in raw reads exceeded eight. General study points: Expanded alpha and beta TCR counts within tumors tracked tumor mutation counts.

By share of the sample, this clonotype is medium-sized. Its target is not known. A unique molecular identifier was carried by every single TCR cDNA molecule. TCRdb redid the calling of the 5' RACE reads with MiXCR, one entry per CDR3 protein. This sample has around 2,100 distinct CDR3 sequences, with approximately 9% found just once. The CDR3 consists of 11 residues. Deletions cut 10 bases from V and 8 bases from J, with 14 bases between. Germline CDR1 reads MDHEN; CDR2 reads SYDVKM. Specified time point: sample taken at primary tumor resection. The donors comprised about 69 untreated early-stage non-small cell lung cancer patients.

The chain recombines TRBV28 with TRBJ1-2; D gene uncertain. This receptor was taken from a female donor with early-stage non-small cell lung cancer. Here the sequenced sample was lung tumor tissue, taken at surgery. In nucleotides, the CDR3 is TGTGCCACCTCCACAGTCCGCGGCTACACCTTC. Its translation: CATSTVRGYTF.